This T cell receptor (beta chain) was identified in a study of OX40 agonist ivuxolimab in advanced cancers. Study as a whole: Partial response was recorded in three patients: one hepatocellular carcinoma and two cutaneous melanoma cases.

The protocol was immunoSEQ multiplex PCR, while the TCRdb copy is restricted to in-frame clones and leaves out a portion. The sample holds roughly 70,000 clones, approximately 90% seen once. V lost 8 bases to trimming and J lost 9 bases, with 22 bases between them. Germline loops: CDR1 SQVTM, CDR2 ANQGSEA. The CDR3 consists of 13 residues. The input for sequencing was CD4+ or CD8+ T cells sorted from blood, taken in a trial of the OX40 agonist ivuxolimab. The sequence was obtained from an adult with an advanced solid tumor such as melanoma, head and neck, liver or kidney cancer. The gene calls are TRBV29-1 and TRBJ2-5; possibly TRBD2 for D (6 bases). This chain's CDR3 is CSKRDPLGGAQYF. The CDR3 bases are TGCAGCAAGAGGGACCCCCTTGGAGGGGCCCAGTACTTC.